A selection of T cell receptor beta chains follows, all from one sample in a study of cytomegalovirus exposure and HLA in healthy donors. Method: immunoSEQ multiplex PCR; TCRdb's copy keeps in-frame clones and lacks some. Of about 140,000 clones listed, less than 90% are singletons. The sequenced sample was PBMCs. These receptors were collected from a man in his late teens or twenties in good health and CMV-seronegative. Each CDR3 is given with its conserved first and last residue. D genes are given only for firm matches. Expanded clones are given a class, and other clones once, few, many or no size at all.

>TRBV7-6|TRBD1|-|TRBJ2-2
CASRLLGRGRPGELFF
TGTGCCAGCAGGCTATTGGGCAGGGGGCGTCCCGGGGAGCTGTTTTTT
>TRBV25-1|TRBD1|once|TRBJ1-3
CASSARPGQFSGNTIYF
TGTGCCAGCAGTGCGAGACCGGGACAGTTTTCTGGAAACACCATATATTTT
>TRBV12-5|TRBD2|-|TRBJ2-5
CASGSRPSGDQETQYF
TGTGCTAGTGGTTCGAGGCCTAGCGGGGACCAAGAGACCCAGTACTTC
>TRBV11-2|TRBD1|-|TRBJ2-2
CASSPGQGRNTGELFF
TGTGCCAGCAGCCCCGGACAGGGACGGAACACCGGGGAGCTGTTTTTT
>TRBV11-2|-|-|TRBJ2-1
CASSLGAGHGYEQFF
TGTGCCAGCAGCTTAGGGGCTGGGCATGGCTATGAGCAGTTCTTC
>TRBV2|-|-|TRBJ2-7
CASRYSGYEQYF
TGTGCCAGCCGATATAGCGGCTACGAGCAGTACTTC
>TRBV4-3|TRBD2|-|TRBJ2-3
CASSQVWGLAENTQYF
TGCGCCAGCAGCCAAGTTTGGGGACTAGCGGAGAATACGCAGTATTTT
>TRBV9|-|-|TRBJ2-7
CASSTGYLAYEQYF
TGTGCCAGCAGCACCGGGTACTTGGCCTACGAGCAGTACTTC
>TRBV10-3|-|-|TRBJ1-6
CAISGAGVNSPLHF
TGTGCCATCAGTGGGGCAGGGGTTAATTCACCCCTCCACTTT
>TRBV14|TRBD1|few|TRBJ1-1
CASTRPGQGDTEAFF
TGTGCCAGCACCCGCCCCGGTCAGGGGGACACTGAAGCTTTCTTT
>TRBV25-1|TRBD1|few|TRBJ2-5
CASSGPGTGDGETQYF
TGTGCCAGCAGTGGTCCCGGGACAGGGGACGGAGAGACCCAGTACTTC
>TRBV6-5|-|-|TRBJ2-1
CASSIRDGAYNEQFF
TGTGCCAGCAGCATTCGGGATGGGGCCTACAATGAGCAGTTCTTC
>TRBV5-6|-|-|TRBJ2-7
CASSSTTSGVGVYEQYF
TGTGCCAGCAGTTCTACCACGTCGGGGGTGGGAGTCTACGAGCAGTACTTC
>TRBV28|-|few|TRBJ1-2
CASSQAYGYTF
TGTGCCAGCAGTCAGGCCTATGGCTACACCTTC
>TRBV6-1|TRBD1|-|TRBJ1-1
CASSEEQGGTEAFF
TGTGCCAGCAGTGAAGAGCAGGGGGGCACTGAAGCTTTCTTT
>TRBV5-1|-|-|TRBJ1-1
CASSYGHSDTEAFF
TGCGCCAGCAGCTACGGACACTCGGACACTGAAGCTTTCTTT
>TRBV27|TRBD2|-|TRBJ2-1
CASSTTQPSGRTFF
TGTGCCAGCAGTACGACCCAACCTAGCGGGAGGACGTTCTTC
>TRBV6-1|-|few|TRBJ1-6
CASSRTVGSSPLHF
TGTGCCAGCAGCAGGACAGTTGGAAGTTCACCCCTCCACTTT
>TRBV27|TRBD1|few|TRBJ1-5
CASSPAGGLSQPQHF
TGTGCCAGCAGCCCCGCAGGGGGGCTAAGTCAGCCCCAGCATTTT
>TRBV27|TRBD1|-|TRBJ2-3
CASRSQGGADTQYF
TGTGCCAGCAGATCACAGGGGGGAGCAGATACGCAGTATTTT
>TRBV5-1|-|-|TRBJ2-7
CASSSQALGPYEQYF
TGCGCCAGCAGCTCACAGGCCCTAGGTCCCTACGAGCAGTACTTC
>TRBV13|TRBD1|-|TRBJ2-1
CASSVQGALNEQFF
TGTGCCAGCAGCGTACAGGGGGCGCTCAATGAGCAGTTCTTC
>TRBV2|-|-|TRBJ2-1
CASSRGSRGAVEQFF
TGTGCCAGCAGTAGGGGCTCCCGGGGGGCCGTTGAGCAGTTCTTC
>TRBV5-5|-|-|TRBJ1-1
CASSLVQWTEAFF
TGTGCCAGCAGCTTGGTCCAGTGGACTGAAGCTTTCTTT
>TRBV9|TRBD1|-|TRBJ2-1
CASSPGQGNEQFF
TGTGCCAGCAGTCCGGGACAGGGCAATGAGCAGTTCTTC
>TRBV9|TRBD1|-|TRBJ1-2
CASLAGTGTGEGGYTF
TGTGCCAGCCTAGCCGGAACCGGGACAGGGGAAGGGGGCTACACCTTC
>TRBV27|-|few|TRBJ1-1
CASRVSERAEAFF
TGTGCCAGCAGGGTGTCGGAGAGGGCTGAAGCTTTCTTT
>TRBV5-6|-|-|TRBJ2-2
CASSLVRVNTGELFF
TGTGCCAGCAGCTTGGTGCGGGTGAACACCGGGGAGCTGTTTTTT
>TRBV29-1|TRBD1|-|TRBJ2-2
CSVVLRGQGNTGELFF
TGCAGCGTTGTATTAAGGGGACAGGGTAACACCGGGGAGCTGTTTTTT
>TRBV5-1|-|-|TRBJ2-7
CASSLAGFNEQYF
TGCGCCAGCAGCTTGGCCGGGTTCAACGAGCAGTACTTC
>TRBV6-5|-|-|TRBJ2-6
CASGLSGANVLTF
TGTGCCAGCGGGCTCTCTGGGGCCAACGTCCTGACTTTC
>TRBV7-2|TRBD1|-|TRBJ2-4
CASSFGTVKNIQYF
TGTGCCAGCAGCTTCGGGACAGTCAAAAACATTCAGTACTTC
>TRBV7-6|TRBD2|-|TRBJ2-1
CASSLATGTRSYNEQFF
TGTGCCAGCAGCTTAGCGACCGGGACTAGGAGTTACAATGAGCAGTTCTTC
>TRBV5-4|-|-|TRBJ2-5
CASSFPGGLQETQYF
TGTGCCAGCAGCTTCCCTGGCGGGTTACAAGAGACCCAGTACTTC
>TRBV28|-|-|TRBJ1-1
CASSLGGEETEAFF
TGTGCCAGCAGTTTGGGGGGGGAAGAGACTGAAGCTTTCTTT
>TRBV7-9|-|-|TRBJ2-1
CASSQDGGDEQFF
TGTGCCAGCAGCCAAGATGGGGGCGATGAGCAGTTCTTC
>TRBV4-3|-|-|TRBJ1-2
CASSQEQRGYGYTF
TGCGCCAGCAGCCAAGAACAGCGGGGCTATGGCTACACCTTC
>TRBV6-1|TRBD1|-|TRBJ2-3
CATTSDRDPDTQYF
TGTGCCACCACCTCGGACAGGGATCCAGATACGCAGTATTTT
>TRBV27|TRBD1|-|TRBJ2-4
CASSRTGFVIQYF
TGTGCCAGCAGTAGGACAGGGTTTGTCATTCAGTACTTC
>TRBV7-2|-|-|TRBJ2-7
CASSYRETGYEQYF
TGTGCCAGCAGTTACAGGGAAACCGGGTACGAGCAGTACTTC
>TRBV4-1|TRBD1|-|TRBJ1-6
CASSLYPGQSSYNSPLHF
TGCGCCAGCAGCCTATATCCGGGACAGAGCTCCTATAATTCACCCCTCCACTTT
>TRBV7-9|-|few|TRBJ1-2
CASSLVRPSNYGYTF
TGTGCCAGCAGCTTGGTCAGGCCCTCTAACTATGGCTACACCTTC
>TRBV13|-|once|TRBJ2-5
CASSLAIGIQETQYF
TGTGCCAGCAGCTTAGCGATCGGGATTCAAGAGACCCAGTACTTC